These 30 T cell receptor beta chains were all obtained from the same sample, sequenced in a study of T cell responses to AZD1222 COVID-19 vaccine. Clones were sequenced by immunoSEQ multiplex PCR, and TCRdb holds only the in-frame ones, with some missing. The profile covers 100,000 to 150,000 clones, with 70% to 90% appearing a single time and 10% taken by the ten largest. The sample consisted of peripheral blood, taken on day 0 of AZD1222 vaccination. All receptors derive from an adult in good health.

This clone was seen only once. The CDR3 loop is CASSVGTSFGETQYF. CDR3 DNA sequence: TGTGCCAGCAGCGTAGGGACTAGCTTCGGGGAGACCCAGTACTTC. The chain has TRBV9 and TRBJ2-5, with TRBD2 matching 8 bases. Germline CDR1 reads SGDLS; CDR2 reads YYNGEE. The CDR3 spans 15 residues. The ends lost 0 bases at V and 5 bases at J; junction bases unmatched: 6.

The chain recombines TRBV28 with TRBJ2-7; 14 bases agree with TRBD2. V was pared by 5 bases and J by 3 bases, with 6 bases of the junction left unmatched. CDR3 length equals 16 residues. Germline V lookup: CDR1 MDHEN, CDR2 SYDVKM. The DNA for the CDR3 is TGTGCCAGCAGTGAAGGGACTAGCGGGAGCTTCTACGAGCAGTACTTC. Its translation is CASSEGTSGSFYEQYF. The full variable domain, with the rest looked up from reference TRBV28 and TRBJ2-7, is DVKVTQSSRYLVKRTGEKVFLECVQDMDHENMFWYRQDPGLGLRLIYFSYDVKMKEKGDIPEGYSVSREKKERFSLILESASTNQTSMYLCASSEGTSGSFYEQYFGPGTRLTVT.

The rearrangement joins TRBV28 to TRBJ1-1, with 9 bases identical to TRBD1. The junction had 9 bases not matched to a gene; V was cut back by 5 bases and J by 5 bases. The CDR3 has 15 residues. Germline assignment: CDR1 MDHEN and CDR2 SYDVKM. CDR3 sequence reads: CASSPNDRGGTEAFF. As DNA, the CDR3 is TGTGCCAGCAGTCCGAACGACAGGGGGGGGACTGAAGCTTTCTTT. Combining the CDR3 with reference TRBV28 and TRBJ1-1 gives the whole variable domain DVKVTQSSRYLVKRTGEKVFLECVQDMDHENMFWYRQDPGLGLRLIYFSYDVKMKEKGDIPEGYSVSREKKERFSLILESASTNQTSMYLCASSPNDRGGTEAFFGQGTRLTVV.

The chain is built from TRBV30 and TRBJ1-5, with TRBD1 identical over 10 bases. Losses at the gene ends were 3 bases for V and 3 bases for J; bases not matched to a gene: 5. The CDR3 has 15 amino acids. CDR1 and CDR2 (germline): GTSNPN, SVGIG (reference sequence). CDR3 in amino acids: CAWSDRGLYNQPQHF. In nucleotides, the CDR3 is TGTGCCTGGAGCGACAGGGGGCTCTACAATCAGCCCCAGCATTTT.

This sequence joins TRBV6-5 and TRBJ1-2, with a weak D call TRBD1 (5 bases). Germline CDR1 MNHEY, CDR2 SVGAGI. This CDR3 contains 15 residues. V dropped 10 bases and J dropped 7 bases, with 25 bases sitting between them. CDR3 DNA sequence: TGTGCCACGCAGCCGGGGGTTTTGGTGTCAAGTGGCTACACCTTC. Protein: CATQPGVLVSSGYTF.

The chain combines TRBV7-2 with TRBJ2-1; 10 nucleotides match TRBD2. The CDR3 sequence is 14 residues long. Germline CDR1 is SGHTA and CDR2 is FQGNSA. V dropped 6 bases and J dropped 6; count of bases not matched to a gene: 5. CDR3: CASRSAGGGNEQFF. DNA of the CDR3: TGTGCCAGCAGATCAGCGGGAGGGGGCAATGAGCAGTTCTTC.

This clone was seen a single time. CDR3 in amino acids: CASSKRQGARTDTQYF. CDR3 nucleotides: TGTGCCAGCAGCAAAAGACAGGGGGCCCGCACAGATACGCAGTATTTT. V is TRBV5-5 and J is TRBJ2-3; 10 nucleotides agree with TRBD1. Trimming cost V 4 bases and J 1 base; bases outside gene matches: 6. The germline V gene encodes CDR1 SGHKS and CDR2 YYEKEE (reference sequence). This CDR3 is 16 amino acids long. The whole variable domain, filled in from reference TRBV5-5 and TRBJ2-3, reads DAGVTQSPTHLIKTRGQQVTLRCSPISGHKSVSWYQQVLGQGPQFIFQYYEKEERGRGNFPDRFSARQFPNYSSELNVNALLLGDSALYLCASSKRQGARTDTQYFGPGTRLTVL.

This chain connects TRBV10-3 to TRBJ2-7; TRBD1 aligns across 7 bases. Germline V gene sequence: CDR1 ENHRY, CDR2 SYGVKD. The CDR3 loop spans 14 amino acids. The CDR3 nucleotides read TGTGACCCCGCGGACAGGAGGAGCTCCTACGAGCAGTACTTC. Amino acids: CDPADRRSSYEQYF.

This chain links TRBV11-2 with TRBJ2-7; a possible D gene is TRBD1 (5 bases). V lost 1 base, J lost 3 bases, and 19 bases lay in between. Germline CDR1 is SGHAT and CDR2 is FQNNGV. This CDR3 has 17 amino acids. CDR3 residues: CASSLGPIGAVNYEQYF. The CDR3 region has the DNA TGTGCCAGCAGCTTAGGCCCGATTGGGGCAGTCAACTACGAGCAGTACTTC.

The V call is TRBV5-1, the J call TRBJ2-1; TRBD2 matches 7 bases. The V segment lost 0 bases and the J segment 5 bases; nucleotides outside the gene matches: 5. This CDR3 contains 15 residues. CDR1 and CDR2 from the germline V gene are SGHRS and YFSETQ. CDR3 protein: CASSLDGLENNEQFF. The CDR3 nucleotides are TGCGCCAGCAGCTTGGATGGACTAGAGAACAATGAGCAGTTCTTC.

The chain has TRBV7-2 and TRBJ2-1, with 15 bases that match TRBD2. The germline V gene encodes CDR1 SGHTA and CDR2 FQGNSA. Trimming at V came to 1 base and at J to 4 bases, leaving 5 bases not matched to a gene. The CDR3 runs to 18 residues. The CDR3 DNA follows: TGTGCCAGCAGCTTAGAGGGGACTAGCGGGAGGCATTACAATGAGCAGTTCTTC. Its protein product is CASSLEGTSGRHYNEQFF.

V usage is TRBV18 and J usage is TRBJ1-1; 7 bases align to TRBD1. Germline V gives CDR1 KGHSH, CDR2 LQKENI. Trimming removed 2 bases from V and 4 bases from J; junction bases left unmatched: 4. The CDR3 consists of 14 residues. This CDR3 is CASSPTTGSTEAFF. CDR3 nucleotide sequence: TGTGCCAGCTCACCAACGACAGGGAGCACTGAAGCTTTCTTT. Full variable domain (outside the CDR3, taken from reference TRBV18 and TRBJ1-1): NAGVMQNPRHLVRRRGQEARLRCSPMKGHSHVYWYRQLPEEGLKFMVYLQKENIIDESGMPKERFSAEFPKEGPSILRIQQVVRGDSAAYFCASSPTTGSTEAFFGQGTRLTVV.

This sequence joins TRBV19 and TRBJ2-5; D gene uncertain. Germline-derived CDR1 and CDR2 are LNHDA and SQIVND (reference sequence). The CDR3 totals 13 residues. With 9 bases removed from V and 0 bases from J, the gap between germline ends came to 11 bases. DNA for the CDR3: TGTGCCAGCTCCACGTTGAACCAAGAGACCCAGTACTTC. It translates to CASSTLNQETQYF.

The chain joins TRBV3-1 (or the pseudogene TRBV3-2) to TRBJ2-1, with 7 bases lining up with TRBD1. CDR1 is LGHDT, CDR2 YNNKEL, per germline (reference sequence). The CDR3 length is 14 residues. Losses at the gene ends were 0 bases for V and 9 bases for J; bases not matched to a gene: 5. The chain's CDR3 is CASSQDQGGGEQFF. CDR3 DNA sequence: TGTGCCAGCAGCCAAGATCAAGGGGGCGGTGAGCAGTTCTTC.

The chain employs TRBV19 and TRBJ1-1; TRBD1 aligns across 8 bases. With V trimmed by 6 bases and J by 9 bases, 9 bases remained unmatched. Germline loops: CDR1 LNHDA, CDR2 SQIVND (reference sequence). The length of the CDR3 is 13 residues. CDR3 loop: CASRRQGLDQAFF. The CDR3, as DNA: TGTGCCAGTAGGAGACAGGGGCTGGATCAAGCTTTCTTT.

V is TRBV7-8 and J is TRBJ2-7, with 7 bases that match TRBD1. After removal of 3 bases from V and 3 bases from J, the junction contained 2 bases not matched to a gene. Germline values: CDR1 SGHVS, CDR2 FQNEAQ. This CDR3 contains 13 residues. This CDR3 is CASSFDRDYEQYF. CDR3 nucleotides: TGTGCCAGCAGCTTCGACAGGGACTACGAGCAGTACTTC.

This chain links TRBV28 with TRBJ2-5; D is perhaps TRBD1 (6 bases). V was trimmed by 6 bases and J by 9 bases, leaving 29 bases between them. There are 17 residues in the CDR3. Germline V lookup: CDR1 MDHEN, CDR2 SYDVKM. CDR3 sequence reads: CASSLPNPGAGAASQYF. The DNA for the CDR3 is TGTGCCAGCAGCTTACCAAACCCTGGGGCAGGGGCCGCATCCCAGTACTTC.

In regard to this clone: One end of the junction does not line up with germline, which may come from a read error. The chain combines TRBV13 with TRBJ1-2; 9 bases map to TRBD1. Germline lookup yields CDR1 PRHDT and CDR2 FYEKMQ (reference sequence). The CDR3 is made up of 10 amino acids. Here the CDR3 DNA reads TGTGCCAGCAGCTTCCGGGACAGGGCCTTC. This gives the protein CASSFRDRAF.

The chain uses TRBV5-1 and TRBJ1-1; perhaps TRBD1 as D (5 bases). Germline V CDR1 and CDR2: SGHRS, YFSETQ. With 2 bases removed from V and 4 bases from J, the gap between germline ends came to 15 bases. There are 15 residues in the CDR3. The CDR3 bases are TGCGCCAGCAGCTTATACGACGGCGGGGGCACTGAAGCTTTCTTT. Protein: CASSLYDGGGTEAFF.

The CDR3 is CASSTGTRGEQYF. CDR3 DNA sequence: TGTGCCAGCAGCACAGGGACACGGGGTGAGCAGTACTTC. The rearrangement joins TRBV9 to TRBJ2-7; maybe TRBD1 (6 bases). This CDR3 is 13 amino acids long. V was trimmed by 4 bases and J by 7 bases, leaving 15 bases between them. From germline, CDR1 is SGDLS and CDR2 YYNGEE.

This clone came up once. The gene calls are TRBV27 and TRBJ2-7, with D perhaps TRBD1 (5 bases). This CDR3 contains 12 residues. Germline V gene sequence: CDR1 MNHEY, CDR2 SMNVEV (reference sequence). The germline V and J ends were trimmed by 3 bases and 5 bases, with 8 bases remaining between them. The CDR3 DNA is TGTGCCAGCAGTTTGGACAACCACGAGCAGTACTTC. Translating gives CASSLDNHEQYF.

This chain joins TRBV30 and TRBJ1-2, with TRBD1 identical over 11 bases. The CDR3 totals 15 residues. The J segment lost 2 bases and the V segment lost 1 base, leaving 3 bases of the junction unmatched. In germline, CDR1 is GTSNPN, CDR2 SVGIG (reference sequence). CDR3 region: CAWSAGTGGNYGYTF. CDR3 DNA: TGTGCCTGGAGTGCTGGGACAGGGGGAAACTATGGCTACACCTTC.

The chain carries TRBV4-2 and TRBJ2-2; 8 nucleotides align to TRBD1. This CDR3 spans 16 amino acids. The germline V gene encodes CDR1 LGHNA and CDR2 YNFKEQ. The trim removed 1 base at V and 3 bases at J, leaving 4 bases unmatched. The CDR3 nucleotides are TGTGCCAGCAGCCAAGGTCAACAGGGGGACACCGGGGAGCTGTTTTTT. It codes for CASSQGQQGDTGELFF.

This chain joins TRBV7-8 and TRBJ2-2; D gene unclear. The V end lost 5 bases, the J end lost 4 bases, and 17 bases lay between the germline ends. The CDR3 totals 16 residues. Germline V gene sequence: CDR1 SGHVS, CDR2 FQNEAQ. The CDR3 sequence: CASSPKRVMGTGELFF. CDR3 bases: TGTGCCAGCAGCCCCAAGCGAGTGATGGGCACCGGGGAGCTGTTTTTT.

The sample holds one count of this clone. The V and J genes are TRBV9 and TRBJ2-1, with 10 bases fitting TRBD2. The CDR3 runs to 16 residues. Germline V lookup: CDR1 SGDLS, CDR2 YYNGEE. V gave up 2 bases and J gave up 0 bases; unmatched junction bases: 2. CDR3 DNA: TGTGCCAGCAGCGTTACTAGCGGGATCTCCTACAATGAGCAGTTCTTC. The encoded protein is CASSVTSGISYNEQFF. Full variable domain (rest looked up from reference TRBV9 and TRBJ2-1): DSGVTQTPKHLITATGQRVTLRCSPRSGDLSVYWYQQSLDQGLQFLIQYYNGEERAKGNILERFSAQQFPDLHSELNLSSLELGDSALYFCASSVTSGISYNEQFFGPGTRLTVL.

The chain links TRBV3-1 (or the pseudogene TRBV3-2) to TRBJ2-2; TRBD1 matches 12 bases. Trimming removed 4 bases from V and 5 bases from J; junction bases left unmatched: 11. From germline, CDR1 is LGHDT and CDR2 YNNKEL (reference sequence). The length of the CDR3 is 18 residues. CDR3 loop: CASSPAGTGGLETGELFF. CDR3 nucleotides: TGTGCCAGCAGCCCCGCCGGGACAGGGGGCTTGGAGACCGGGGAGCTGTTTTTT.

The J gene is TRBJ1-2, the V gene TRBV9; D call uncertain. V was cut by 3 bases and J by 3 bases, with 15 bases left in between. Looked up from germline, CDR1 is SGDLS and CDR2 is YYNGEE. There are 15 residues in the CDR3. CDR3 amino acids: CASSGFEGRDYGYTF. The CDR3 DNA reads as TGTGCCAGCAGCGGCTTCGAGGGAAGGGACTATGGCTACACCTTC.

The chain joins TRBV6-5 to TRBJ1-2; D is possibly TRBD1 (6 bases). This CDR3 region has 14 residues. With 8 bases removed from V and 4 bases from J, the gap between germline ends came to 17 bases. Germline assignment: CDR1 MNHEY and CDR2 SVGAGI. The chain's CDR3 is CASLKRGGSYGYTF. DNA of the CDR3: TGTGCCAGCCTTAAACGTGGGGGCAGCTATGGCTACACCTTC.

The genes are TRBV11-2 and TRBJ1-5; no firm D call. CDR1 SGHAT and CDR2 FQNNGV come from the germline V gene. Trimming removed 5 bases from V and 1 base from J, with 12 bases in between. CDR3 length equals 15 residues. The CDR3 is CASSGERWSNQPQHF. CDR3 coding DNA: TGTGCCAGCAGCGGAGAGAGGTGGAGCAATCAGCCCCAGCATTTT.

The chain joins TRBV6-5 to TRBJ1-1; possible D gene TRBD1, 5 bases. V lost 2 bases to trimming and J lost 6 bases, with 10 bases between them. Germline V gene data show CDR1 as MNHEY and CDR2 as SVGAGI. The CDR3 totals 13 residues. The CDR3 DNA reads TGTGCCAGCAGTTACGGGGGATCCCCTGAAGCTTTCTTT. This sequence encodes CASSYGGSPEAFF.